Detailed here is one T cell receptor beta chain. The antigen is undetermined. This entry belongs to a study of long-term antiretroviral therapy in people with HIV. Study findings and constraints: Controls exceeded HIV repertoires in CDR3 length range. Regardless of time point, clones expanded before ART dominated the repertoire.

The V end lost 2 bases, the J end lost 2 bases, and 10 bases lay between the germline ends. Germline assignment: CDR1 KGHSH and CDR2 LQKENI. The CDR3 totals 14 residues. At the survey level, the v3.0 immunoSEQ assay was run. Libraries were prepared by immunoSEQ multiplex PCR; TCRdb keeps only in-frame clonotypes and omits some of them. The table records roughly 18,000 clones, roughly 79% of them present only once. Cryopreserved PBMC, at roughly 1-10 million per sample, were present before DNA extraction. The chain joins TRBV18 to TRBJ2-7; D gene uncertain. The source is a man between 50 and 59 years old with HIV. The sequenced sample was unsorted PBMCs, obtained 2.2 years after starting antiretroviral therapy. The CDR3 sequence is CASSPGIVAYEQYF. The CDR3 DNA sequence: TGTGCCAGCTCACCAGGGATCGTGGCCTACGAGCAGTACTTC.